The 28 T cell receptor beta chains listed next were all sequenced from one sample in a study of blood T cell repertoires in COVID-19. The table came from immunoSEQ multiplex PCR; TCRdb's copy has only in-frame clones and leaves some out. The sample lists hundreds of thousands of clones, about nine tenths occurring once. Sequencing used PBMCs or T cells enriched from blood (not recorded which). The receptors were sampled from a man aged 25-40 years who had recovered from COVID-19.

CDR3 loop: CAISEPRLPGGDEQFF. CDR3 nucleotides: TGTGCCATCAGTGAGCCGCGACTACCCGGAGGGGATGAGCAGTTCTTC. This chain connects TRBV10-3 to TRBJ2-1; perhaps TRBD2 as D (6 bases). V was cut by 2 bases and J by 8 bases, with 19 bases left in between. CDR1 is ENHRY and CDR2 is SYGVKD in the germline V gene. CDR3 length equals 16 residues.

About this clone itself: The same CDR3 arises from other DNA sequences in this sample as well. The rearrangement joins TRBV12-3 or TRBV12-4 to TRBJ2-1; D possibly corresponds to TRBD1 (6 bases). The CDR3 is made up of 11 amino acids. Trimming stripped 6 bases from V and 7 bases from J, with 7 bases between. CDR3 residues: CASRGGNEQFF. As DNA, the CDR3 is TGTGCCAGCAGAGGGGGTAATGAGCAGTTCTTC.

The chain combines TRBV27 with TRBJ1-1; D possibly corresponds to TRBD1 (5 bases). V lost 7 bases and J 5 bases, leaving 14 bases between the germline ends. Germline CDR1 MNHEY, CDR2 SMNVEV (reference sequence). The CDR3 runs 13 residues. The CDR3: CASNRLGGTEAFF. DNA of the CDR3: TGTGCCAGCAATAGGCTGGGGGGAACTGAAGCTTTCTTT.

The chain combines TRBV7-2 with TRBJ2-3; D is unclear. The V gene lost 1 base and the J gene lost 4 bases, with 6 bases spanning the gap. CDR1 and CDR2 (germline): SGHTA, FQGNSA. CDR3 length: 13 residues. The CDR3 is CASSLEAPDTQYF. The CDR3 nucleotides are TGTGCCAGCAGCTTAGAAGCGCCAGATACGCAGTATTTT.

The chain's CDR3 is CSVEDRGRTSPYEQYF. CDR3 sequence (DNA): TGCAGCGTTGAAGATCGGGGGAGGACGAGCCCCTACGAGCAGTACTTC. The rearrangement uses TRBV29-1 and TRBJ2-7, with a tentative D call TRBD2 (6 bases). The CDR3 extends over 16 amino acids. The germline V gene encodes CDR1 SQVTM and CDR2 ANQGSEA. The V gene lost 0 bases and the J gene lost 2 bases, with 17 bases spanning the gap.

This clone was detected once. The chain is built from TRBV27 and TRBJ2-7; 8 bases map to TRBD2. The CDR3 runs 12 residues. Germline trimming cut 5 bases from V and 12 bases from J; bases unmatched to any gene: 9. CDR1 MNHEY and CDR2 SMNVEV come from the germline V gene (reference sequence). The CDR3 is CASSTPGGGRYF. The CDR3 DNA is TGTGCCAGCAGTACCCCCGGGGGGGGTCGGTACTTC.

This clone was seen only a few times. The V and J genes are TRBV9 and TRBJ1-2, with 7 positions matching TRBD1. The CDR3 covers 14 residues. Trimming at V came to 4 bases and at J to 1 base, leaving 4 bases not matched to a gene. Germline V gene lookup returns CDR1 SGDLS and CDR2 YYNGEE. The DNA for the CDR3 is TGTGCCAGCAGCCCAAACAGGGGTAACTATGGCTACACCTTC. Protein product: CASSPNRGNYGYTF.

The rearrangement links TRBV28 to TRBJ2-7; D may be TRBD1 (5 bases). V dropped 6 bases and J dropped 0 bases, with 12 bases sitting between them. Germline CDR1 reads MDHEN; CDR2 reads SYDVKM. The CDR3 contains 14 residues. This CDR3 reads CASRRRQRSYEQYF. CDR3 DNA: TGTGCCAGCAGGCGTAGACAGCGCTCCTACGAGCAGTACTTC.

The gene calls are TRBV19 and TRBJ2-7; 8 bases fit TRBD1. Germline CDR1 LNHDA, CDR2 SQIVND (reference sequence). The CDR3 extends over 16 amino acids. With 5 bases clipped from V and 5 bases from J, the junction kept 14 bases outside the gene matches. CDR3 in amino acids: CASSSVSRGQKNEQYF. The CDR3 DNA sequence: TGTGCCAGTAGTTCGGTCTCCAGGGGGCAAAAGAACGAGCAGTACTTC.

This chain connects TRBV11-2 to TRBJ1-6; 10 bases map to TRBD1. The ends lost 5 bases at V and 10 bases at J; junction bases unmatched: 11. CDR3 size: 16 residues. Germline CDR1 is SGHAT and CDR2 is FQNNGV. The CDR3 protein is CASSRDRGARGSPLHF. The CDR3 region has the DNA TGTGCCAGCAGCCGGGACAGGGGCGCGCGGGGGTCACCCCTCCACTTT.

The genes are TRBV6-5 and TRBJ2-7, with D possibly TRBD1 on 6 matching bases. This CDR3 comprises 15 residues. Germline CDR1 is MNHEY and CDR2 is SVGAGI. The germline V and J ends were trimmed by 0 bases and 2 bases, with 11 bases remaining between them. The CDR3 protein is CASSYSGGRTYEQYF. The CDR3 DNA sequence: TGTGCCAGCAGTTACTCTGGGGGCCGGACCTACGAGCAGTACTTC.

This chain connects TRBV24-1 to TRBJ1-2, with D perhaps matching TRBD1 (6 bases). The CDR3 loop spans 13 amino acids. The germline gives CDR1 KGHDR, CDR2 SFDVKD. The germline V and J ends were trimmed by 1 base and 7 bases, with 9 bases remaining between them. DNA for the CDR3: TGTGCCACCAGTGATTTCTTACAGGGTGGCTACACCTTC. Protein product: CATSDFLQGGYTF.

The chain has TRBV7-2 and TRBJ2-7; 8 bases are shared with TRBD2. The length of the CDR3 is 15 residues. Germline assignment: CDR1 SGHTA and CDR2 FQGNSA. With 2 bases clipped from V and 3 bases from J, the junction kept 6 bases outside the gene matches. The CDR3 DNA reads TGTGCCAGCAGCTTACTAGCGGGTGTCGGCTACGAGCAGTACTTC. This translates into CASSLLAGVGYEQYF.

This clone was observed at least ten times. The rearrangement uses TRBV4-2 and TRBJ2-3; 11 bases are shared with TRBD2. The CDR3 is 16 residues long. The V segment lost 0 bases and the J segment 4 bases; nucleotides outside the gene matches: 3. Germline-derived CDR1 and CDR2 are LGHNA and YNFKEQ. CDR3 residues: CASSQDLAGGPDTQYF. CDR3 coding DNA: TGTGCCAGCAGCCAAGATCTAGCGGGAGGCCCAGATACGCAGTATTTT.

The chain links TRBV11-2 to TRBJ1-4, with TRBD1 as a possible D gene (5 bases). Germline V lookup: CDR1 SGHAT, CDR2 FQNNGV. The CDR3 has 16 amino acids. Trimming removed 5 bases at V and 8 bases at J, with 21 bases between. In DNA form, the CDR3 reads TGTGCCAGCAGCCCCGACCGCCCCAGGGCCGGCGAAAAACTGTTTTTT. Its protein is CASSPDRPRAGEKLFF.

This clone was seen only once. This sequence joins TRBV19 and TRBJ2-1; 7 nucleotides agree with TRBD2. The CDR3 is made up of 17 amino acids. With 4 bases clipped from V and 5 bases from J, the junction kept 14 bases outside the gene matches. Germline V lookup: CDR1 LNHDA, CDR2 SQIVND (reference sequence). The CDR3 spells CASSTWRSGRGDNEQFF. Written as DNA, the CDR3 is TGTGCCAGTAGTACCTGGAGGAGCGGACGGGGGGACAATGAGCAGTTCTTC.

The CDR3 DNA is TGCGCCAGCAGCTTGGGCGGGGGGGCTTCTGGAAACACCATATATTTT. Translated, it gives CASSLGGGASGNTIYF. V and J are TRBV5-1 and TRBJ1-3; D possibly corresponds to TRBD1 (6 bases). The CDR3 runs 16 residues. CDR1 is SGHRS and CDR2 is YFSETQ in the germline V gene. Trimming took off 0 bases at V and 1 base at J, with 11 bases between the two ends.

The chain has TRBV7-2 and TRBJ2-2, with D possibly TRBD2 on 5 matching bases. Trimming pared 5 bases from V and 0 bases from J, leaving 10 bases between. The germline CDR1 and CDR2 sequences are SGHTA and FQGNSA. The CDR3 is 15 residues long. The CDR3 region is CASSLVGTNTGELFF. CDR3 DNA: TGTGCCAGCAGCCTCGTCGGGACGAACACCGGGGAGCTGTTTTTT.

The genes are TRBV7-8 and TRBJ2-3, with 14 bases matching TRBD2. V lost 4 bases and J lost 0; bases outside the gene matches: 12. Germline V CDR1 and CDR2: SGHVS, FQNEAQ. The CDR3 covers 20 residues. CDR3 in DNA: TGTGCCAGCAGCTCTCCGGGACTAGCGGGAGTGGAATCTAGCACAGATACGCAGTATTTT. Translated: CASSSPGLAGVESSTDTQYF.

The chain carries TRBV7-2 and TRBJ1-1; D perhaps matches TRBD1 (6 bases). The V and J ends lost 4 bases and 1 base respectively, with 13 bases between them. From germline, CDR1 is SGHTA and CDR2 FQGNSA. This CDR3 has 15 amino acids. The CDR3, as DNA: TGTGCCAGCAGCTCCCCGGACAGACCGAACACTGAAGCTTTCTTT. This sequence encodes CASSSPDRPNTEAFF. The whole variable domain, remainder taken from reference TRBV7-2 and TRBJ1-1, is GAGVSQSPSNKVTEKGKDVELRCDPISGHTALYWYRQSLGQGLEFLIYFQGNSAPDKSGLPSDRFSAERTGGSVSTLTIQRTQQEDSAVYLCASSSPDRPNTEAFFGQGTRLTVV.

This rearrangement joins TRBV9 to TRBJ2-5; TRBD2 matches 8 bases. Germline V gene lookup returns CDR1 SGDLS and CDR2 YYNGEE. J lost 2 bases, V lost 2 bases, and 5 bases had no gene match. This CDR3 spans 15 amino acids. Written as DNA, the CDR3 is TGTGCCAGCAGCGTGGGGACTAGAGCACAAGAGACCCAGTACTTC. Protein product: CASSVGTRAQETQYF.

The chain couples TRBV6-2 or TRBV6-3 to TRBJ2-7; possible D gene TRBD2, 6 bases. Trimming cost V 6 bases and J 2 bases, with 14 bases left between them. The CDR3 loop spans 14 amino acids. CDR1 and CDR2 from the germline V gene are MNHEY and SVGEGT. Here the CDR3 reads CASSTGTGTYEQYF. In DNA form, the CDR3 reads TGTGCCAGCAGCACCGGGACTGGTACCTACGAGCAGTACTTC.

This clone was recorded a few times. Other DNA sequences in the sample encode the same CDR3. This chain links TRBV3-1 (or the pseudogene TRBV3-2) with TRBJ2-7; D is unclear. Trimming removed 1 base at V and 0 bases at J, with 7 bases between. The CDR3 spans 14 residues. Per the germline V gene, CDR1 is LGHDT and CDR2 is YNNKEL (reference sequence). The chain's CDR3 is CASSQGYSSYEQYF. In DNA, the CDR3 is TGTGCCAGCAGCCAAGGGTACTCCTCCTACGAGCAGTACTTC.

The chain carries TRBV14 and TRBJ2-7; no clear D. Per germline, CDR1 SGHDN and CDR2 FVKESK. CDR3 length equals 14 residues. V lost 1 base, J lost 6 bases, and 13 bases lay in between. This CDR3 reads CASSQVPGSGEQYF. The CDR3 bases are TGTGCCAGCAGCCAAGTTCCCGGTTCGGGCGAGCAGTACTTC.

In its sample, this clone was seen once. This chain's CDR3 is CASSLPRVIHEQYF. Written as DNA, the CDR3 is TGTGCCAGCAGCTTACCCAGGGTGATACACGAGCAGTACTTC. V is TRBV5-6 and J is TRBJ2-7; D possibly corresponds to TRBD1 (5 bases). The CDR3 sequence is 14 residues long. Germline V gene lookup returns CDR1 SGHDT and CDR2 YYEEEE. Trimming pared 2 bases from V and 5 bases from J, leaving 14 bases between.

The chain recombines TRBV27 with TRBJ1-3; the D is unclear. CDR1 and CDR2 from the germline V gene are MNHEY and SMNVEV (reference sequence). Trimming stripped 4 bases from V and 8 bases from J, with 18 bases between. CDR3 length equals 15 residues. CDR3 DNA: TGTGCCAGCAGTTACTCCGGGATCCTGCGGGACACCATATATTTT. Translated, it gives CASSYSGILRDTIYF.

J is TRBJ1-1 and V is TRBV7-9; 7 bases fit TRBD1. The CDR3 extends over 12 amino acids. Germline-derived CDR1 and CDR2 are SEHNR and FQNEAQ (reference sequence). The V segment lost 4 bases and the J segment 10 bases; nucleotides outside the gene matches: 6. The CDR3 sequence is CASSSQDRAAFF. The CDR3 DNA sequence: TGTGCCAGCAGCTCGCAAGACAGGGCAGCTTTCTTT.

In this sample, this clone turned up once. The V and J genes are TRBV6-5 and TRBJ2-7; 8 nucleotides agree with TRBD1. Germline CDR1 reads MNHEY; CDR2 reads SVGAGI. V lost 6 bases to trimming and J lost 2 bases; unmatched junction nucleotides: 9. The CDR3 has 15 residues. The DNA for the CDR3 is TGTGCCAGCAGCTCATCCGGGACAGGACCCTACGAGCAGTACTTC. Its translation: CASSSSGTGPYEQYF.